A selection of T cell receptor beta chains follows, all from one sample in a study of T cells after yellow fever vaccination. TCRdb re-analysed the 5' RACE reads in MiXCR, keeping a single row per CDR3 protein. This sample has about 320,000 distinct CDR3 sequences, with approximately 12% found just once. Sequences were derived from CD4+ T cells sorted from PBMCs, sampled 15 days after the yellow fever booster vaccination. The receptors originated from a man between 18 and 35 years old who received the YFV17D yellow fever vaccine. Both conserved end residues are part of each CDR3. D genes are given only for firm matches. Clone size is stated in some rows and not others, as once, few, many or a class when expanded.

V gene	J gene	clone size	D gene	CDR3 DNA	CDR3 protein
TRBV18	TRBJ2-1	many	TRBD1	TGTGCCAGCTCTGACAGGGACAATGAGCAGTTCTTC	CASSDRDNEQFF
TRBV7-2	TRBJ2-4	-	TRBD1	TGTGCCAGCAGCTGGAGGACAGGGTCGTTATCGAACATTCAGTACTTC	CASSWRTGSLSNIQYF
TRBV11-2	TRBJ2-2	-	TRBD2	TGTGCCAGCAGCTTAGTAGCGGGGGGGAACACCGGGGAGCTGTTTTTT	CASSLVAGGNTGELFF
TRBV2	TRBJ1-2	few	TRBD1	TGTGCCAGCAGGGGGGACAGGGGGATTCTTGGCTACACCTTC	CASRGDRGILGYTF
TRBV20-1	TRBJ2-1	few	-	TGCAGTGCTAGAGGACGGCCCTCCTACAATGAGCAGTTCTTC	CSARGRPSYNEQFF
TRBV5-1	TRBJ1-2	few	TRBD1	TGCGCCAGCAGCTTGGTACCGGGACAGGGGGCGCGTGGTGGCTACACCTTC	CASSLVPGQGARGGYTF
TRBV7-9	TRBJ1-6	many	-	TGTGCCAGCAGCTTGGCAGGGGCGCGGAGCTCACCCCTCCACTTT	CASSLAGARSSPLHF
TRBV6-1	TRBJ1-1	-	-	TGTGCCAGCACTGGCAGGGTCACTGAAGCTTTCTTT	CASTGRVTEAFF
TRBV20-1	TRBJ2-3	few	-	TGCAGTCCGGGGAGCACAGATACGCAGTATTTT	CSPGSTDTQYF
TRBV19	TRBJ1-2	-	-	TGTGCCAGTAGTATATTTGCAGTTGGTGGCTACACCTTC	CASSIFAVGGYTF
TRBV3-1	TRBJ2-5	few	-	TGTGCCAGCAGCTTGGGGGCCGCGCAAGAGGAGACCCAGTACTTC	CASSLGAAQEETQYF
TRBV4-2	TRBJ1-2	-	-	TGTGCCAGCAGCCAATTAACCCGGACACCATTATCGGATGGCTACACCTTC	CASSQLTRTPLSDGYTF
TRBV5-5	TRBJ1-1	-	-	TGTGCCAGCAGCTTGAGGGGAGAGAACACTGAAGCTTTCTTT	CASSLRGENTEAFF
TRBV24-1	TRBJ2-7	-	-	TGTGCCACCAGTGAGAGGACTTCCTACGAGCAGTACTTC	CATSERTSYEQYF
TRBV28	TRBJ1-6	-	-	TGTGCCAGCAGTTTTAGGGACTATTCACCCCTCCACTTT	CASSFRDYSPLHF
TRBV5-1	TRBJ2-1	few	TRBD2	TGCGCCAGCAGCGCCGGGACTAGCGGTTACAATGAGCAGTTCTTC	CASSAGTSGYNEQFF
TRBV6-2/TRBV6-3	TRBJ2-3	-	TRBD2	TGTGCCAGCTCTACCGTCGGACTAGCGGGGGGCTATACGCAGTATTTT	CASSTVGLAGGYTQYF
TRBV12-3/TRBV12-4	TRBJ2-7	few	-	TGTGCCAGCAGCCTTTGGGGCCAGGGTGGTGGGTACGAGCAGTACTTC	CASSLWGQGGGYEQYF
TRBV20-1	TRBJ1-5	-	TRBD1	TGCAGTGCTAGACCCCGGACAGGGGGCAATCAGCCCCAGCATTTT	CSARPRTGGNQPQHF
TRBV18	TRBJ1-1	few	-	TGTGCCAGCTCACCAAACGGGAACACTGAAGCTTTCTTT	CASSPNGNTEAFF
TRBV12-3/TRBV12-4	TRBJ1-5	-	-	TGTGCCAGCAGTTTTCGGTCTTACAATCAGCCCCAGCATTTT	CASSFRSYNQPQHF
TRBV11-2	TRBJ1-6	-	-	TGTGCCAGCAGCCCCGGGACCCCCAGTTCACCCCTCCACTTT	CASSPGTPSSPLHF
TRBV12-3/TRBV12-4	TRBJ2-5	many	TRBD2	TGTGCCAGCAGTTTTACTCGGGGGGGCCGGGGGACCCAGTACTTC	CASSFTRGGRGTQYF
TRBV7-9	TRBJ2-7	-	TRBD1	TGTGCCAGCAGCTCGACAGGGGGCACCTACGAGCAGTACTTC	CASSSTGGTYEQYF
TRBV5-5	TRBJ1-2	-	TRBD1	TGTGCCAGCACCGTGGACAGGGGGCTTGGCTACACCTTC	CASTVDRGLGYTF
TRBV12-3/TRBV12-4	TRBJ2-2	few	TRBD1	TGTGCCAGCAGTTTGGGACAGTACACCGGGGAGCTGTTTTTT	CASSLGQYTGELFF
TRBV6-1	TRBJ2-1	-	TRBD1	TGTGCCAGCAGCCGCCTCGCCGGGACAGGCAACAATGAGCAGTTCTTC	CASSRLAGTGNNEQFF
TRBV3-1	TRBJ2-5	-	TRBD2	TGTGCCAGCAGCCAGATTAGCGGGGGGCAGTACTTC	CASSQISGGQYF
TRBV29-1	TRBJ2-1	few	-	TGCAGCGTTGACCCCCGGAACAATGAGCAGTTCTTC	CSVDPRNNEQFF
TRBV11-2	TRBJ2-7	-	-	TGTGCCAGCAGCTTCGTTGAGGCCTACGAGCAGTACTTC	CASSFVEAYEQYF
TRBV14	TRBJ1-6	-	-	TGTGCCAGCAGCCGCGCGAATGCGCATTCACCCCTCCACTTT	CASSRANAHSPLHF
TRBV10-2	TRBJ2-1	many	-	TGCGCCAGCAGGACCGGGATGTACAATGAGCAGTTCTTC	CASRTGMYNEQFF
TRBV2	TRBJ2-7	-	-	TGTGCCAGCCGCCCCGGCCAGCTTCCCTACGAGCAGTACTTC	CASRPGQLPYEQYF
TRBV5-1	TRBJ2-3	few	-	TGCGCCAGCAGCTCCCGGGACGGTGGCACAGATACGCAGTATTTT	CASSSRDGGTDTQYF
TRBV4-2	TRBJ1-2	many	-	TGTGCCAGCAGCCAAGAGGGAAAAGGTGGCTACACCTTC	CASSQEGKGGYTF
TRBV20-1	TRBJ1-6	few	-	TGCAGTCCTAGAGTCGCGCAGGGGTATGATTCACCCCTCCACTTT	CSPRVAQGYDSPLHF
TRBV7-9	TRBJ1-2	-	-	TGTGCCAGCAGCCTCACAGGGCTCAGTAACTATGGCTACACCTTC	CASSLTGLSNYGYTF
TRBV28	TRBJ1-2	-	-	TGTGCCAGCAGTTTATCCAACTATGGGTCTGGCTACACCTTC	CASSLSNYGSGYTF
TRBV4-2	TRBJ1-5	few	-	TGTGCCAGCAGCCAAGATACGCTAACCAATCAGCCCCAGCATTTT	CASSQDTLTNQPQHF
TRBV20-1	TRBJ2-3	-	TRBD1	TGCAGTGCGCAGCCCAGCGAGGGGGCCGGGGGCACAGATACGCAGTATTTT	CSAQPSEGAGGTDTQYF
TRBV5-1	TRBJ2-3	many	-	TGCGCCAGCAGCTCCTACGGGGTAGCGGTGGATACGCAGTATTTT	CASSSYGVAVDTQYF
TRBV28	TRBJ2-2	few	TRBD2	TGTGCCAGCAGTTTGCCAGGGAGGGTCACCGGGGAGCTGTTTTTT	CASSLPGRVTGELFF
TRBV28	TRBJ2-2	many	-	TGTGCCAGCGGCAGGGATAACACCGGGGAGCTGTTTTTT	CASGRDNTGELFF
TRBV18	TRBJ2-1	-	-	TGTGCCAGCTCACCCGGACGGAGCTCCTACAATGAGCAGTTCTTC	CASSPGRSSYNEQFF
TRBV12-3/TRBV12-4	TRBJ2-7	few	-	TGTGCCAGCAAGATAGCCGGGACTGTTCACGAGCAGTACTTC	CASKIAGTVHEQYF